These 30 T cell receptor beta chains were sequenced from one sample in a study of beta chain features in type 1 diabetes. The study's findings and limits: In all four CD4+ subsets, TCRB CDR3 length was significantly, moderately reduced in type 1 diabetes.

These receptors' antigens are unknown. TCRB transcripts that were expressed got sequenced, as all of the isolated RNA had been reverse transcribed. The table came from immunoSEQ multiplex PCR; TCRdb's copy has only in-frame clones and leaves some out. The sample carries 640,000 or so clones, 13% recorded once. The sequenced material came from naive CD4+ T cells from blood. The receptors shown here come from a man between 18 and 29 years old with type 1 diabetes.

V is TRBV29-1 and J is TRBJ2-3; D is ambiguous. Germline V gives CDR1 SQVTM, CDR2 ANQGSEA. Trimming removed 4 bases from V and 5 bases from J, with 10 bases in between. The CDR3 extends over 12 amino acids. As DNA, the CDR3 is TGCAGCGTTGTTAGTGGGGTAGATACGCAGTATTTT. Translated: CSVVSGVDTQYF.

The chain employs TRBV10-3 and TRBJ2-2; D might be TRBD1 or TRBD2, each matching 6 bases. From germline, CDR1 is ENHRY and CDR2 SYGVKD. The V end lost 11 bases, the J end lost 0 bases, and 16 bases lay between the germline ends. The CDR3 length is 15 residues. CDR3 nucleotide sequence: TGTGCCCTCAAAAGGGGGGATTCGAACACCGGGGAGCTGTTTTTT. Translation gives CALKRGDSNTGELFF.

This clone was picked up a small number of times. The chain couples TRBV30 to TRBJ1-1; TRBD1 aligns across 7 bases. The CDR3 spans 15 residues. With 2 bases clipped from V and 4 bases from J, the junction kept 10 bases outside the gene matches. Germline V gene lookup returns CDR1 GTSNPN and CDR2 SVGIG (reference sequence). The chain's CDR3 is CAWSPGTALPTEAFF. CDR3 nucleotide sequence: TGTGCCTGGAGTCCGGGGACAGCACTTCCCACTGAAGCTTTCTTT.

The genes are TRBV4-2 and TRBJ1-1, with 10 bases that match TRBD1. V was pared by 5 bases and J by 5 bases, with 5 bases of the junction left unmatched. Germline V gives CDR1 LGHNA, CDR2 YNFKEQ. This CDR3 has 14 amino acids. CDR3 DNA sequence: TGTGCCAGCAGCGACAGGGGGCAAGGAACTGAAGCTTTCTTT. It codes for CASSDRGQGTEAFF.

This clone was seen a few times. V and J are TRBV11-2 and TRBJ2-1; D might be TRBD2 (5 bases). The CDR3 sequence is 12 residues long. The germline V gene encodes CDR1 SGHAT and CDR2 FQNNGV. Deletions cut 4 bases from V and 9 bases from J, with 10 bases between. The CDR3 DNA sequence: TGTGCCAGCAGCTCCCTAGGGAGTGAGCAGTTCTTC. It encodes CASSSLGSEQFF.

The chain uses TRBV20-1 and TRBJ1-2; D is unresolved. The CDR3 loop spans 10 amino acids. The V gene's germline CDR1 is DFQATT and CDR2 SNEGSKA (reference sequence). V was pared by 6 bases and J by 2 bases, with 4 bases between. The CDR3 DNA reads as TGCAGTGCCGGAAACTATGGCTACACCTTC. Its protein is CSAGNYGYTF.

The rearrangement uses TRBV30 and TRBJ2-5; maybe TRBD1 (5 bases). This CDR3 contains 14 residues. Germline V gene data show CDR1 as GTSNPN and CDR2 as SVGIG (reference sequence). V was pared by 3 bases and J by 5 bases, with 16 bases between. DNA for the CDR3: TGTGCCTGGAGGATGCAGGGCAGGTCGGAGACCCAGTACTTC. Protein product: CAWRMQGRSETQYF.

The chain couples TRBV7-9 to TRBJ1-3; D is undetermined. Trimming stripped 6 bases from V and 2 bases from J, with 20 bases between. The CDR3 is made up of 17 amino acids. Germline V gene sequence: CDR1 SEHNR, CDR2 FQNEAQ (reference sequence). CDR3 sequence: CASRSSNRDVAGNTIYF. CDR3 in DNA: TGTGCCAGCAGATCCTCGAACCGGGATGTGGCTGGAAACACCATATATTTT.

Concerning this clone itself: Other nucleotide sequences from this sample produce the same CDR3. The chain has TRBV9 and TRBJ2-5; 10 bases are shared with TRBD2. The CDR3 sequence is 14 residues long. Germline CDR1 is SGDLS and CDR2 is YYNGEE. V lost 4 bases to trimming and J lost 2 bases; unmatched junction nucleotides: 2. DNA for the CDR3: TGTGCCAGCAGCAGGACTAGCGGACAAGAGACCCAGTACTTC. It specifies CASSRTSGQETQYF. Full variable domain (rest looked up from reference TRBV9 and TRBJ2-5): DSGVTQTPKHLITATGQRVTLRCSPRSGDLSVYWYQQSLDQGLQFLIQYYNGEERAKGNILERFSAQQFPDLHSELNLSSLELGDSALYFCASSRTSGQETQYFGPGTRLLVL.

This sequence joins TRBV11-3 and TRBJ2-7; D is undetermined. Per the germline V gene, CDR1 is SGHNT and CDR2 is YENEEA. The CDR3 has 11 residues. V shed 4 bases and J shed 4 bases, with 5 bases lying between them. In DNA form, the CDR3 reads TGTGCCAGCAGCTCGCTATACGAGCAGTACTTC. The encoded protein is CASSSLYEQYF.

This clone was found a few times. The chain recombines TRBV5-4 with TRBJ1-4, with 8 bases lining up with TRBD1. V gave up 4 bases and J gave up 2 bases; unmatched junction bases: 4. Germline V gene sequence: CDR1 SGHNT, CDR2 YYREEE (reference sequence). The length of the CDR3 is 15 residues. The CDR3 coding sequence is TGTGCCAGCAGCCAGGACAGGGTGACTAATGAAAAACTGTTTTTT. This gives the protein CASSQDRVTNEKLFF.

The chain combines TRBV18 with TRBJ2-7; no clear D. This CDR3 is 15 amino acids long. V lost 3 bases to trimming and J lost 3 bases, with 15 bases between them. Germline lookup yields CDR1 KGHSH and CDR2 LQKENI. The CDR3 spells CASSPNSDSVYEQYF. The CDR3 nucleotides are TGTGCCAGCTCACCGAACAGCGACTCCGTCTACGAGCAGTACTTC.

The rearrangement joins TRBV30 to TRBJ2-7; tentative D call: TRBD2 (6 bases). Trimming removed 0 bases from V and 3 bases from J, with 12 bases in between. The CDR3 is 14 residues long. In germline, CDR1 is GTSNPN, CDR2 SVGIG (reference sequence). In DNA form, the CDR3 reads TGTGCCTGGAGTGTAGTTGGGGGGAACTACGAGCAGTACTTC. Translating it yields CAWSVVGGNYEQYF.

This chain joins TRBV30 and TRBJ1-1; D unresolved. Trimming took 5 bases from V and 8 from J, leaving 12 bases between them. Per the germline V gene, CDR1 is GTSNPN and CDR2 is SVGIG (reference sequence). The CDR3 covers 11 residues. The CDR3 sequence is CAWGEILEAFF. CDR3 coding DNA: TGTGCCTGGGGAGAGATCCTAGAAGCTTTCTTT.

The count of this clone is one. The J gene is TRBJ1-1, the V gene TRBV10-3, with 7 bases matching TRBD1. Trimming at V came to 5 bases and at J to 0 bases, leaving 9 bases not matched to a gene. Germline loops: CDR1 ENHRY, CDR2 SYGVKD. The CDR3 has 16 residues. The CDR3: CAISTGDVPMNTEAFF. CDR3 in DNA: TGTGCCATCAGTACAGGGGATGTCCCCATGAACACTGAAGCTTTCTTT.

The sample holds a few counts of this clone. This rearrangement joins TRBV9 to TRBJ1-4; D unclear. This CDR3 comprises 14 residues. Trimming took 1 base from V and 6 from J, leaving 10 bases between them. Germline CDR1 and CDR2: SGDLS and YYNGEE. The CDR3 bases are TGTGCCAGCAGCGTAAGCACAGATTATGAAAAACTGTTTTTT. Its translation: CASSVSTDYEKLFF. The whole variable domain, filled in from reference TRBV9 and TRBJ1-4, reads DSGVTQTPKHLITATGQRVTLRCSPRSGDLSVYWYQQSLDQGLQFLIQYYNGEERAKGNILERFSAQQFPDLHSELNLSSLELGDSALYFCASSVSTDYEKLFFGSGTQLSVL.

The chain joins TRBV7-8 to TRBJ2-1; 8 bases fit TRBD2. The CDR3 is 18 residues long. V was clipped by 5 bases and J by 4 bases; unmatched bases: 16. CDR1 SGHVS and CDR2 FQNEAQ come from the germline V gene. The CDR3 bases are TGTGCCAGCAGCCCCCCCCTCTCGCGAGCGGGGGTTTACAATGAGCAGTTCTTC. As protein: CASSPPLSRAGVYNEQFF. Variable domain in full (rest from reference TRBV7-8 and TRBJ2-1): GAGVSQSPRYKVAKRGQDVALRCDPISGHVSLFWYQQALGQGPEFLTYFQNEAQLDKSGLPSDRFFAERPEGSVSTLKIQRTQQEDSAVYLCASSPPLSRAGVYNEQFFGPGTRLTVL.

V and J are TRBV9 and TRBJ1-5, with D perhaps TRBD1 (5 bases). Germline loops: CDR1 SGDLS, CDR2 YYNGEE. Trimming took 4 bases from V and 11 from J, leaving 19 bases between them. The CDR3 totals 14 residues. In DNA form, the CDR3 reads TGTGCCAGCAGCCCAGATGCAGGGACGGGGGCCCAGCATTTT. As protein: CASSPDAGTGAQHF.

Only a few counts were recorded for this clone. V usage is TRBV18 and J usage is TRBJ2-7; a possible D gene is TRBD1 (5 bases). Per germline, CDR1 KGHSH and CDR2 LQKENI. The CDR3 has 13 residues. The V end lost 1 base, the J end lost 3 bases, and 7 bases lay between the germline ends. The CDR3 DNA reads TGTGCCAGCTCACCACGAAGGGGCTACGAGCAGTACTTC. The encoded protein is CASSPRRGYEQYF.

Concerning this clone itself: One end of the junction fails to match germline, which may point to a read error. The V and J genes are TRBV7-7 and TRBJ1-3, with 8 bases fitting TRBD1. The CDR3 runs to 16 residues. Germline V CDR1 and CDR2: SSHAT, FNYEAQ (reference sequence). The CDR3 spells CASSPRQGTSGNTIYF. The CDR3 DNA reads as TGTGCTAGCAGCCCACGACAGGGGACGAGTGGAAACACCATATATTTT.

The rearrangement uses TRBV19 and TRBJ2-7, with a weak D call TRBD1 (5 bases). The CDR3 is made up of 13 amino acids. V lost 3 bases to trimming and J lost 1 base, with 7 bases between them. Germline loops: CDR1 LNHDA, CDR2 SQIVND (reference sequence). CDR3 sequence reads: CASSMQGSYEQYF. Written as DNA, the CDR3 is TGTGCCAGTAGTATGCAGGGATCCTACGAGCAGTACTTC.

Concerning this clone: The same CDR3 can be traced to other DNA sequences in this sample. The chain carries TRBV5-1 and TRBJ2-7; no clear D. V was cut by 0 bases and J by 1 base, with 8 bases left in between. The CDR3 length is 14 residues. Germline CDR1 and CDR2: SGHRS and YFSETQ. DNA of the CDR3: TGCGCCAGCAGCTTGGCGTCGGGTTCCTACGAGCAGTACTTC. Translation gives CASSLASGSYEQYF.

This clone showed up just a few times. CDR3 nucleotides: TGTGCCAGCTCACCAGAGGACAGGGAGGAGACCCAGTACTTC. Its protein is CASSPEDREETQYF. The chain joins TRBV18 to TRBJ2-5, with 8 positions matching TRBD1. This CDR3 has 14 residues. With V trimmed by 2 bases and J by 5 bases, 4 bases remained unmatched. Germline CDR1 KGHSH, CDR2 LQKENI.

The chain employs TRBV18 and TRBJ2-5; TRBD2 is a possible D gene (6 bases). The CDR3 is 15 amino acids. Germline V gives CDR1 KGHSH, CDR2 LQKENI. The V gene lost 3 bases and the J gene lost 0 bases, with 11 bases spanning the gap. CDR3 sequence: CASSPMERDQETQYF. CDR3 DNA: TGTGCCAGCTCACCTATGGAGCGGGACCAAGAGACCCAGTACTTC.

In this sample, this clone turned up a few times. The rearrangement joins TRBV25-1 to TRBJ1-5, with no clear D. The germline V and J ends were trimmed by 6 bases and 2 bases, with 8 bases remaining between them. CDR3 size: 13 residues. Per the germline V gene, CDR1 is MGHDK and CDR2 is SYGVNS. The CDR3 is CASRPPGNQPQHF. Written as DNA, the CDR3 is TGTGCCAGCAGGCCCCCGGGCAATCAGCCCCAGCATTTT.

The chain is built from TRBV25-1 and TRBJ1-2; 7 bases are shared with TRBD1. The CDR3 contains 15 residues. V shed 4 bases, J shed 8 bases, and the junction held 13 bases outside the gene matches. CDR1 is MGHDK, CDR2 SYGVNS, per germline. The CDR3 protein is CASSVINQGEHGYTF. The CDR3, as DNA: TGTGCCAGCAGTGTAATAAACCAGGGGGAACACGGCTACACCTTC.

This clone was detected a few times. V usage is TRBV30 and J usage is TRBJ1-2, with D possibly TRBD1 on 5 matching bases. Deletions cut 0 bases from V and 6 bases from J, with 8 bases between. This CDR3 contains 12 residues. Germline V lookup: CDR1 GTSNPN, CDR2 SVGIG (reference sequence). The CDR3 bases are TGTGCCTGGAGTGTATGGGGGAATGGCTACACCTTC. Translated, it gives CAWSVWGNGYTF.

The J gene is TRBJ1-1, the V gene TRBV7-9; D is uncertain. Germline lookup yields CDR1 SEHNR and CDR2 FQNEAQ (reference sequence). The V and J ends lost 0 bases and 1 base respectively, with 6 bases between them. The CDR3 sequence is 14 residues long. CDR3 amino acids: CASSLAWGNTEAFF. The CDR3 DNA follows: TGTGCCAGCAGCTTAGCTTGGGGGAACACTGAAGCTTTCTTT.

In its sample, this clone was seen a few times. Written as DNA, the CDR3 is TGTGCCAGCAGTAGCGGGGGTACAAATGAGCAGTTCTTC. As protein: CASSSGGTNEQFF. The V call is TRBV7-9, the J call TRBJ2-1, with TRBD2 matching 9 bases. Per germline, CDR1 SEHNR and CDR2 FQNEAQ (reference sequence). J was trimmed by 7 bases and V by 6 bases; bases with no gene match: 4. The CDR3 is 13 amino acids.

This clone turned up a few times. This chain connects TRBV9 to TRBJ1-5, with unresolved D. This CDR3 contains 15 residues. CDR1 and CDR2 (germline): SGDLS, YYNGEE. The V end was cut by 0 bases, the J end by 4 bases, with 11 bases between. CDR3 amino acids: CASSVGQAENQPQHF. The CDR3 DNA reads TGTGCCAGCAGCGTAGGGCAGGCAGAGAATCAGCCCCAGCATTTT.